This T cell receptor beta chain was identified in a study of siplizumab effects on memory and regulatory T cells. Libraries were prepared by immunoSEQ multiplex PCR; TCRdb keeps only in-frame clonotypes and omits some of them. This table holds roughly 100,000 clones, about 93% found once. Notes on the study in general: The apparent diversity of naive T cells exceeded that of memory cells, and naive T cells seemed to make a major contribution to the alloresponse.

In regard to this clone: Its matching antigen is unknown.

CDR1 is SGHVS, CDR2 FQNEAQ, per germline. The CDR3 has 11 residues. With 4 bases removed from V and 4 bases from J, the gap between germline ends came to 4 bases. The sequenced material came from CD4+ T cells sorted from blood. This sequence originates from a human donor in good health. The rearrangement joins TRBV7-8 to TRBJ2-5; the D is unclear. DNA of the CDR3: TGTGCCAGCAGCTCTGGAGAGACCCAGTACTTC. Residues: CASSSGETQYF.